One and the same sample provided the 25 T cell receptor beta chains below, sequenced in a study of blood T cell repertoires in COVID-19 (dated by TCRdb to about 2020). Libraries were built with the immunoSEQ multiplex PCR assay. This is the immuneACCESS table as TCRdb keeps it, with only in-frame sequences that have V and J called. A part of the clones is gone; compared with another copy, unresolved V genes explain less than half, and the rest is unexplained. This sample lists roughly 250,000 clones; 75% to 90% were detected once. The ten biggest clones cover about 6.9% of the sample. Input material: PBMCs or T cells enriched from blood (not recorded which). These receptor sequences come from a woman in her twenties or thirties with acute COVID-19.

The V call is TRBV4-2, the J call TRBJ1-1; D perhaps matches TRBD1 (6 bases). The germline gives CDR1 LGHNA, CDR2 YNFKEQ. The CDR3 loop spans 17 amino acids. Between the trimmed V and J ends, which lost 0 bases and 1 base, there was a span of 15 bases. Here the CDR3 reads CASSQDTGSMGNTEAFF. CDR3 DNA sequence: TGTGCCAGCAGCCAAGATACAGGGTCTATGGGGAACACTGAAGCTTTCTTT.

Of note for this clone: Additional DNA sequences in this sample encode the identical CDR3. The CDR3 protein is CASSLGQGGNSPLHF. The CDR3 DNA follows: TGTGCCAGCAGTTTAGGACAGGGCGGAAATTCACCCCTCCACTTT. The gene calls are TRBV28 and TRBJ1-6; 8 bases line up with TRBD1. Germline CDR1 is MDHEN and CDR2 is SYDVKM. V was clipped by 2 bases and J by 7 bases; unmatched bases: 4. CDR3 length: 15 amino acids.

The V and J genes are TRBV5-1 and TRBJ2-2; 8 nucleotides line up with TRBD1. Trimming removed 4 bases from V and 4 bases from J; junction bases left unmatched: 6. CDR1 and CDR2 from the germline V gene are SGHRS and YFSETQ. The length of the CDR3 is 15 residues. CDR3 coding DNA: TGCGCCAGCAGCCCGGACAGGGCGGCCACCGGGGAGCTGTTTTTT. Amino acid sequence: CASSPDRAATGELFF.

This chain connects TRBV29-1 to TRBJ1-1; a possible D gene is TRBD1 (6 bases). V shed 7 bases and J shed 2 bases, with 14 bases lying between them. The germline V gene has CDR1 SQVTM and CDR2 ANQGSEA. The CDR3 consists of 13 residues. The CDR3 loop is CSGILQGNTEAFF. The CDR3 DNA sequence: TGCAGCGGTATTTTACAGGGTAACACTGAAGCTTTCTTT. The full variable domain, in which reference TRBV29-1 and TRBJ1-1 provide the parts outside the CDR3, is SAVISQKPSRDICQRGTSLTIQCQVDSQVTMMFWYRQQPGQSLTLIATANQGSEATYESGFVIDKFPISRPNLTFSTLTVSNMSPEDSSIYLCSGILQGNTEAFFGQGTRLTVV.

The count of this clone is one. J is TRBJ1-5 and V is TRBV2, with 10 bases that match TRBD1. With V trimmed by 7 bases and J by 4 bases, 19 bases remained unmatched. From germline, CDR1 is SNHLY and CDR2 FYNNEI. The CDR3 contains 19 residues. In DNA, the CDR3 is TGTGCCAGCACCCTCGGGACCGGGACAGGGGTCCGCGGGAATCAGCCCCAGCATTTT. Amino acids: CASTLGTGTGVRGNQPQHF. The full variable domain, its missing parts supplied by reference TRBV2 and TRBJ1-5, is EPEVTQTPSHQVTQMGQEVILRCVPISNHLYFYWYRQILGQKVEFLVSFYNNEISEKSEIFDDQFSVERPDGSNFTLKIRSTKLEDSAMYFCASTLGTGTGVRGNQPQHFGDGTRLSIL.

The rearrangement links TRBV7-9 to TRBJ2-1; TRBD2 matches at 7 bases. In germline, CDR1 is SEHNR, CDR2 FQNEAQ (reference sequence). The CDR3 length is 17 residues. Trimming took 3 bases from V and 7 from J; bases not matched to a gene: 15. In nucleotides, the CDR3 is TGTGCCAGCAGCTTCCTACTCTCCGCGGGAGAGGGGAATGAGCAGTTCTTC. Residues: CASSFLLSAGEGNEQFF.

The rearrangement joins TRBV24-1 to TRBJ1-1; possible D gene TRBD1, 5 bases. CDR3 size: 14 residues. The germline V gene has CDR1 KGHDR and CDR2 SFDVKD. V shed 5 bases and J shed 3 bases, with 12 bases lying between them. CDR3 DNA sequence: TGTGCCACCAGTGGGGGCCCGGGGGACACTGAAGCTTTCTTT. Translated, it gives CATSGGPGDTEAFF.

This chain joins TRBV19 and TRBJ1-5; TRBD1 matches at 11 bases. The V gene end was trimmed by 1 base and the J gene end by 4 bases; junction bases not matched to a gene: 6. From germline, CDR1 is LNHDA and CDR2 SQIVND (reference sequence). CDR3 length equals 17 residues. The CDR3 DNA is TGTGCCAGTAGTATAGCCGGGACAGGGGGACTAAATCAGCCCCAGCATTTT. Amino acids: CASSIAGTGGLNQPQHF.

This clone appeared a single time. The chain joins TRBV5-1 to TRBJ2-1; 9 nucleotides line up with TRBD2. Germline trimming cut 0 bases from V and 8 bases from J; bases unmatched to any gene: 6. Germline V gene lookup returns CDR1 SGHRS and CDR2 YFSETQ. This CDR3 has 15 amino acids. CDR3 in amino acids: CASSLGVSGSHEQFF. CDR3 sequence (DNA): TGCGCCAGCAGCTTGGGAGTTAGCGGGAGCCATGAGCAGTTCTTC. Combining the CDR3 with reference TRBV5-1 and TRBJ2-1 gives the whole variable domain KAGVTQTPRYLIKTRGQQVTLSCSPISGHRSVSWYQQTPGQGLQFLFEYFSETQRNKGNFPGRFSGRQFSNSRSEMNVSTLELGDSALYLCASSLGVSGSHEQFFGPGTRLTVL.

This clone was seen more than once but under ten times. The rearrangement uses TRBV6-6 and TRBJ2-1; 7 nucleotides match TRBD1. The junction had 10 bases not matched to a gene; V was cut back by 5 bases and J by 0 bases. CDR3 length: 17 amino acids. Per the germline V gene, CDR1 is MNHNY and CDR2 is SVGAGI (reference sequence). CDR3 region: CASSPRTGTASYNEQFF. The DNA for the CDR3 is TGTGCCAGCAGTCCACGAACGGGGACAGCCTCCTACAATGAGCAGTTCTTC.

This clone came up once. The V and J genes are TRBV23-1 and TRBJ1-3, with D unclear. TRBV23-1 is treated as an ORF (open reading frame) with a function not yet certain. Trimming cost V 6 bases and J 4 bases, with 10 bases left between them. There are 13 residues in the CDR3. The CDR3 DNA is TGCGCCAGCAGAGCCGGGAAAGGAAACACCATATATTTT. This sequence encodes CASRAGKGNTIYF.

The V call is TRBV4-3, the J call TRBJ1-3; 8 bases agree with TRBD1. This CDR3 comprises 16 residues. V shed 3 bases, J shed 0 bases, and the junction held 4 bases outside the gene matches. Germline CDR1 and CDR2: LGHNA and YSLEER. CDR3 bases: TGCGCCAGCAGCCAGGAAGACAGGGGCTCTGGAAACACCATATATTTT. This encodes CASSQEDRGSGNTIYF.

The chain links TRBV9 to TRBJ1-4; D may be TRBD1 (5 bases). V was cut by 0 bases and J by 0 bases, with 12 bases left in between. This CDR3 has 17 residues. Germline CDR1 SGDLS, CDR2 YYNGEE. The CDR3 nucleotides are TGTGCCAGCAGCGTAGCTGGGGGGTTTGCAACTAATGAAAAACTGTTTTTT. Translating it yields CASSVAGGFATNEKLFF.

This clone has a single count. This rearrangement joins TRBV2 to TRBJ2-1, with D perhaps matching TRBD2 (6 bases). From germline, CDR1 is SNHLY and CDR2 FYNNEI. V was pared by 6 bases and J by 5 bases, with 17 bases between. The CDR3 extends over 15 amino acids. CDR3 amino acids: CASRYGTQTNNEQFF. The CDR3 DNA reads as TGTGCCAGCAGATACGGGACTCAAACAAACAATGAGCAGTTCTTC. Based on the CDR3 plus reference TRBV2 and TRBJ2-1, the full variable domain is EPEVTQTPSHQVTQMGQEVILRCVPISNHLYFYWYRQILGQKVEFLVSFYNNEISEKSEIFDDQFSVERPDGSNFTLKIRSTKLEDSAMYFCASRYGTQTNNEQFFGPGTRLTVL.

The V gene is TRBV7-9, the J gene TRBJ1-1, with TRBD1 matching 8 bases. From germline, CDR1 is SEHNR and CDR2 FQNEAQ (reference sequence). The CDR3 is 13 residues long. V lost 5 bases, J lost 11 bases, and 10 bases stayed unmatched. CDR3 residues: CASSGSTGDEAFF. The CDR3 DNA sequence: TGTGCCAGCAGCGGATCGACAGGGGATGAGGCTTTCTTT.

The V and J genes are TRBV30 and TRBJ2-7; TRBD1 matches 9 bases. The V gene end was trimmed by 6 bases and the J gene end by 5 bases; junction bases not matched to a gene: 8. This CDR3 comprises 13 residues. CDR1 and CDR2 from the germline V gene are GTSNPN and SVGIG (reference sequence). The chain's CDR3 is CACTGTGWDEQYF. CDR3 sequence (DNA): TGTGCCTGCACCGGGACAGGGTGGGACGAGCAGTACTTC.

This clone was counted once. The V and J genes are TRBV27 and TRBJ1-1, with 7 positions matching TRBD1. CDR3 size: 13 residues. V dropped 8 bases and J dropped 6; count of bases not matched to a gene: 9. Germline V lookup: CDR1 MNHEY, CDR2 SMNVEV (reference sequence). The CDR3 loop reads CASQIRTGAEAFF. The CDR3 bases are TGTGCCAGCCAGATTCGTACAGGGGCTGAAGCTTTCTTT.

The J gene is TRBJ1-5, the V gene TRBV28, with TRBD1 as a possible D gene (6 bases). The CDR3 runs to 13 residues. Looked up from germline, CDR1 is MDHEN and CDR2 is SYDVKM. V was clipped by 6 bases and J by 4 bases, with 10 bases between them. CDR3 coding DNA: TGTGCCAGCAGCGACAGGAGTAATCAGCCCCAGCATTTT. It codes for CASSDRSNQPQHF.

This clone has only one observation. The genes are TRBV10-3 and TRBJ2-1, with unresolved D. Trimming pared 6 bases from V and 2 bases from J, leaving 8 bases between. Germline assignment: CDR1 ENHRY and CDR2 SYGVKD. There are 13 residues in the CDR3. The CDR3 nucleotides are TGTGCCATCAGGGCACCTGCCTACAATGAGCAGTTCTTC. It translates to CAIRAPAYNEQFF.

The rearrangement joins TRBV2 to TRBJ2-7; TRBD2 aligns across 14 bases. CDR3 length: 18 amino acids. J lost 1 base, V lost 10 bases, and 15 bases had no gene match. The V gene's germline CDR1 is SNHLY and CDR2 FYNNEI. CDR3 loop: CAIVGTSGGLPSSYEQYF. CDR3 DNA: TGTGCCATAGTCGGGACTAGCGGGGGCCTACCTAGTTCCTACGAGCAGTACTTC.

The chain combines TRBV11-2 with TRBJ2-5; no reliable D call. The germline V gene has CDR1 SGHAT and CDR2 FQNNGV. Trimming left V 5 bases short and J 5 bases short, with 6 bases between. The CDR3 is 11 amino acids. The CDR3 is CASSLWETQYF. DNA for the CDR3: TGTGCCAGCAGCCTATGGGAGACCCAGTACTTC.

CDR3 in amino acids: CAISDSSPYEQYF. CDR3 nucleotide sequence: TGTGCCATCAGTGATTCGTCCCCCTACGAGCAGTACTTC. The chain carries TRBV10-3 and TRBJ2-7, with D uncertain. The V end lost 3 bases, the J end lost 2 bases, and 8 bases lay between the germline ends. The CDR3 totals 13 residues. Germline V gene sequence: CDR1 ENHRY, CDR2 SYGVKD.

This clone showed up just once. The rearrangement links TRBV7-8 to TRBJ2-4; 10 positions match TRBD2. The CDR3 consists of 17 residues. Per germline, CDR1 SGHVS and CDR2 FQNEAQ. V lost 3 bases and J lost 7; bases outside the gene matches: 12. The CDR3 nucleotides are TGTGCCAGCAGCTTTAGCGGGGGGATAGTATTAACGAACATTCAGTACTTC. This codes for CASSFSGGIVLTNIQYF.

This rearrangement joins TRBV6-2 or TRBV6-3 to TRBJ2-3; tentative D call: TRBD1 (6 bases). CDR1 and CDR2 (germline): MNHEY, SVGEGT. The CDR3 is 14 amino acids. Trimming took off 1 base at V and 3 bases at J, with 8 bases between the two ends. The CDR3: CASSYLGGTDTQYF. The CDR3 region has the DNA TGTGCCAGCAGTTACTTAGGGGGAACAGATACGCAGTATTTT.

V gene TRBV7-3 combines with J gene TRBJ1-3, with D uncertain. V was cut by 2 bases and J by 0 bases, with 17 bases left in between. Germline assignment: CDR1 SGHTA and CDR2 FQGTGA. CDR3 length: 18 residues. For the CDR3, the DNA is TGTGCCAGCAGCTTAGAGTTTGGAGGGTCAGGCTCTGGAAACACCATATATTTT. Translation gives CASSLEFGGSGSGNTIYF.